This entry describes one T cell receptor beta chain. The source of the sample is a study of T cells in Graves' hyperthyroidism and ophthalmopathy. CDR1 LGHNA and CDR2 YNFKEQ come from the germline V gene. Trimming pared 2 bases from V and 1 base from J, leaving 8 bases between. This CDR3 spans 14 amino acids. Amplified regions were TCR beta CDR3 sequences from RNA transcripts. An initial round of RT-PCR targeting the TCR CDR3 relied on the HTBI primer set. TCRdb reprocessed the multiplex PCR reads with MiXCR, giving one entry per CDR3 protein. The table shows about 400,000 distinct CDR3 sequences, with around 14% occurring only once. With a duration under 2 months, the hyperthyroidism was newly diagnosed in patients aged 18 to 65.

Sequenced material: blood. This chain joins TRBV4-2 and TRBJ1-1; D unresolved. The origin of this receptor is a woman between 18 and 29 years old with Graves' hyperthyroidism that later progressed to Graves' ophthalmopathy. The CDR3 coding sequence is TGTGCCAGCAGCCAACTAGGAGGGAACACTGAAGCTTTCTTT. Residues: CASSQLGGNTEAFF.